Listed here are 3 T cell receptor beta chains from one sample, sequenced in a study of cytomegalovirus exposure and HLA in healthy donors. With 60 Vbeta and 13 Jbeta primers, the PCR was carried out. The table came from immunoSEQ multiplex PCR; TCRdb's copy has only in-frame clones and leaves some out. The sample has about 160,000 clones; less than 80% are singletons. Sequences were obtained from PBMCs. These receptors were taken from a man aged 35 to 55 in good health and CMV-seronegative.

The gene calls are TRBV5-1 and TRBJ2-7; maybe TRBD1 (5 bases). Looked up from germline, CDR1 is SGHRS and CDR2 is YFSETQ. Trimming cost V 1 base and J 5 bases, with 13 bases left between them. This CDR3 has 14 residues. As DNA, the CDR3 is TGCGCCAGCAGCTTGCCAGACCAGGGCCACGAGCAGTACTTC. Translation gives CASSLPDQGHEQYF.

This clone appeared once. The V call is TRBV11-2, the J call TRBJ2-6, with D perhaps matching TRBD2 (5 bases). CDR3 length equals 13 residues. Germline CDR1 and CDR2: SGHAT and FQNNGV. The V gene lost 10 bases and the J gene lost 1 base, with 8 bases spanning the gap. CDR3 coding DNA: TGTGCCACCGAGGGTTCTGGGGCCAACGTCCTGACTTTC. Its protein is CATEGSGANVLTF.

The genes are TRBV19 and TRBJ2-1; 8 bases agree with TRBD2. This CDR3 spans 14 amino acids. Germline V gene data show CDR1 as LNHDA and CDR2 as SQIVND (reference sequence). The V gene end was trimmed by 9 bases and the J gene end by 9 bases; junction bases not matched to a gene: 13. The CDR3 here is CASRVWREAIEQFF. The CDR3 region has the DNA TGTGCCAGCCGCGTTTGGCGGGAGGCGATTGAGCAGTTCTTC.